This T cell receptor beta chain came from a study of T-cell reconstitution after alpha-beta-depleted transplantation in children (dated by TCRdb to 2015 to 2016). A note on the overall study: T-cell immune reconstitution after TCRalphabeta/CD19-depleted allogeneic hematopoietic cell transplantation in children was quantitatively tracked in the study by means of TCR repertoire profiling.

There are a few counts of this clonotype. Its antigen remains unidentified. Relative to the germline gene, one junction end is altered; a read error may explain this. The protocol used for the library was PCR. The data were produced on an Illumina HiSeq 2500. TCR library preparation used molecular barcoding, with unique molecular identifiers applied to normalize quantification of the TCRbeta repertoire. The public sequencing data were trimmed at Q25 with fastp and processed into clonotypes with MiXCR by TCRdb, which kept only in-frame beta chains. For every CDR3 protein sequence, its rows merge into one entry that carries the most common genes and DNA. The sample contains about 230,000 distinct CDR3 sequences, roughly 10% of them found a single time. Over 5% of the sample rests with the top ten. For CDR1 and CDR2, the germline V gene lists SGHVS and FQNEAQ. Measured from the cysteine to the phenylalanine, the CDR3 is 13 residues long. Only the CDR3 portion is preserved as DNA: 39 bases, with reading frame beginning at the first base.

The chain is assembled from TRBV7-8 and TRBJ1-4; 8 junctional bases match TRBD1. The sequences come from PBMCs from the stem cell graft donor, collected from the stem cell graft. This receptor was obtained from a human donor who donated a stem cell graft to a child with acute lymphoblastic leukemia. Here is the DNA: TGTGCCAGCAGCCCAGAAAAAAAACTGGGACAGGTTTTT. The translation is CASSPEKKLGQVF.